These 27 T cell receptor beta chains share one sample of origin, sequenced in a study of cytomegalovirus exposure and HLA in healthy donors. Profiling relied on immunoSEQ multiplex PCR, and the TCRdb table lists in-frame clones only, not all of them. This sample has fewer than 120,000 clones; around 89% occur once, and the top ten carry around 1.4%. Sequenced sample: PBMCs. The source of these receptors is a woman aged 25 to 39 in good health and CMV-seropositive.

V and J are TRBV5-6 and TRBJ1-4; the D is unclear. Trimming stripped 3 bases from V and 8 bases from J, with 14 bases between. This CDR3 has 14 residues. The germline V gene encodes CDR1 SGHDT and CDR2 YYEEEE. The chain's CDR3 is CASSWISREEKLFF. Written as DNA, the CDR3 is TGTGCCAGCAGCTGGATTTCGCGGGAGGAAAAACTGTTTTTT. Looking up the rest from reference TRBV5-6 and TRBJ1-4 gives the full variable domain: DAGVTQSPTHLIKTRGQQVTLRCSPKSGHDTVSWYQQALGQGPQFIFQYYEEEERQRGNFPDRFSGHQFPNYSSELNVNALLLGDSALYLCASSWISREEKLFFGSGTQLSVL.

This rearrangement joins TRBV7-6 to TRBJ2-2, with 7 bases aligning to TRBD1. The germline V gene has CDR1 SGHVS and CDR2 FNYEAQ. Germline trimming cut 5 bases from V and 6 bases from J; bases unmatched to any gene: 3. The CDR3 has 13 residues. This CDR3 reads CASSAQGPGELFF. The CDR3 nucleotides are TGTGCCAGCAGCGCACAGGGGCCCGGGGAGCTGTTTTTT. The whole variable domain, remainder taken from reference TRBV7-6 and TRBJ2-2, is GAGVSQSPRYKVTKRGQDVALRCDPISGHVSLYWYRQALGQGPEFLTYFNYEAQQDKSGLPNDRFSAERPEGSISTLTIQRTEQRDSAMYRCASSAQGPGELFFGEGSRLTVL.

V gene TRBV19 combines with J gene TRBJ2-1; D is undetermined. The germline V and J ends were trimmed by 9 bases and 5 bases, with 8 bases remaining between them. Germline V lookup: CDR1 LNHDA, CDR2 SQIVND (reference sequence). CDR3 length equals 11 residues. The CDR3 region is CASGFDNEQFF. The CDR3 DNA follows: TGTGCCAGCGGTTTTGACAATGAGCAGTTCTTC.

V is TRBV7-9 and J is TRBJ2-2; 11 bases match TRBD1. Germline V gene data show CDR1 as SEHNR and CDR2 as FQNEAQ (reference sequence). The CDR3 runs 17 residues. J lost 3 bases, V lost 5 bases, and 8 bases had no gene match. The CDR3 loop reads CASSHAGTGGDTGELFF. The CDR3 region has the DNA TGTGCCAGCAGCCACGCCGGGACAGGGGGGGACACCGGGGAGCTGTTTTTT. Based on the CDR3 plus reference TRBV7-9 and TRBJ2-2, the full variable domain is DTGVSQNPRHKITKRGQNVTFRCDPISEHNRLYWYRQTLGQGPEFLTYFQNEAQLEKSRLLSDRFSAERPKGSFSTLEIQRTEQGDSAMYLCASSHAGTGGDTGELFFGEGSRLTVL.

This sequence joins TRBV4-2 and TRBJ2-7, with TRBD2 identical over 14 bases. The CDR3 runs 17 residues. With 3 bases clipped from V and 4 bases from J, the junction kept 8 bases outside the gene matches. The germline gives CDR1 LGHNA, CDR2 YNFKEQ. CDR3 sequence: CASSHIQTSGGVYEQYF. The CDR3 DNA is TGTGCCAGCAGCCACATCCAGACTAGCGGGGGGGTATACGAGCAGTACTTC.

On this clone itself: Mismatch with germline at one junction end may stem from a read error. The chain uses TRBV5-8 and TRBJ1-2, with D uncertain. From germline, CDR1 is SGHTS and CDR2 YDEGEE. The CDR3 extends over 14 amino acids. This CDR3 reads CASSLPLANYGYTF. The CDR3 region has the DNA TGTGCGAGCAGCCTGCCGTTAGCTAACTATGGCTACACCTTC.

The genes are TRBV9 and TRBJ2-7; TRBD2 agrees at 10 bases. J gave up 6 bases and V 0 bases, and 9 bases lay outside the gene matches. Germline V gives CDR1 SGDLS, CDR2 YYNGEE. The length of the CDR3 is 16 residues. The CDR3 coding sequence is TGTGCCAGCAGCGTAGGTCAGCGGGAGGGCCTAGGCGAGCAGTACTTC. Translated: CASSVGQREGLGEQYF.

J is TRBJ2-7 and V is TRBV4-3; TRBD1 matches at 9 bases. CDR1 is LGHNA, CDR2 YSLEER, per germline. CDR3 length: 15 residues. The V gene end was trimmed by 1 base and the J gene end by 6 bases; junction bases not matched to a gene: 7. The CDR3 DNA follows: TGCGCCAGCAGCCAAGGGGACAGGGCGGTAGGCGAGCAGTACTTC. It specifies CASSQGDRAVGEQYF.

This sequence joins TRBV19 and TRBJ2-1; D remains ambiguous. Germline CDR1 LNHDA, CDR2 SQIVND (reference sequence). Between the trimmed V and J ends, which lost 10 bases and 7 bases, there was a span of 11 bases. This CDR3 has 11 amino acids. CDR3 in amino acids: CATRDGNEQFF. The CDR3 DNA sequence: TGTGCCACCCGAGACGGGAATGAGCAGTTCTTC.

This clone has just one count. This chain joins TRBV4-2 and TRBJ2-3; 9 positions agree with TRBD1. The CDR3 runs to 14 residues. The germline CDR1 and CDR2 sequences are LGHNA and YNFKEQ. Trimming removed 5 bases from V and 8 bases from J; junction bases left unmatched: 8. This CDR3 is CASSSGQGYGTQYF. The CDR3 region has the DNA TGTGCCAGCAGCTCGGGACAGGGTTACGGTACGCAGTATTTT.

The J gene is TRBJ2-3, the V gene TRBV7-9; the D is unclear. V was trimmed by 2 bases and J by 3 bases, leaving 9 bases between them. The CDR3 loop spans 14 amino acids. CDR1 is SEHNR and CDR2 is FQNEAQ in the germline V gene (reference sequence). In DNA form, the CDR3 reads TGTGCCAGCAGCTTAAGTCCGCTAACAGATACGCAGTATTTT. This translates into CASSLSPLTDTQYF.

At least ten counts were recorded for this clone. The chain employs TRBV6-4 and TRBJ2-2; D is possibly TRBD1 (7 bases). This CDR3 region has 15 residues. Germline CDR1 is MRHNA and CDR2 is SNTAGT. Trimming left V 6 bases short and J 6 bases short, with 17 bases between. Here the CDR3 reads CASRKTTGEAGELFF. As DNA, the CDR3 is TGTGCCAGCAGGAAGACCACAGGGGAGGCCGGGGAGCTGTTTTTT.

In this sample, this clone turned up once. The chain combines TRBV5-4 with TRBJ1-6, with D hard to call. Deletions cut 0 bases from V and 4 bases from J, with 14 bases between. Germline loops: CDR1 SGHNT, CDR2 YYREEE (reference sequence). This CDR3 has 17 amino acids. The CDR3 protein is CASSLGFGVAYNSPLHF. In nucleotides, the CDR3 is TGTGCCAGCAGCTTGGGTTTCGGAGTGGCTTATAATTCACCCCTCCACTTT.

The gene calls are TRBV2 and TRBJ2-7, with unresolved D. This CDR3 comprises 15 residues. CDR1 and CDR2 from the germline V gene are SNHLY and FYNNEI. Trimming cost V 6 bases and J 0 bases, with 15 bases left between them. CDR3 sequence reads: CASSPEVLSSYEQYF. CDR3 in DNA: TGTGCCAGCAGCCCAGAGGTGCTGAGCTCCTACGAGCAGTACTTC. The variable domain in full, completed from reference TRBV2 and TRBJ2-7, reads EPEVTQTPSHQVTQMGQEVILRCVPISNHLYFYWYRQILGQKVEFLVSFYNNEISEKSEIFDDQFSVERPDGSNFTLKIRSTKLEDSAMYFCASSPEVLSSYEQYFGPGTRLTVT.

The V call is TRBV9, the J call TRBJ2-1; 7 positions agree with TRBD2. The trim removed 0 bases at V and 7 bases at J, leaving 16 bases unmatched. The CDR3 contains 18 residues. Germline CDR1 and CDR2: SGDLS and YYNGEE. The CDR3 loop is CASSVGLPGLTIPNEQFF. The CDR3 DNA is TGTGCCAGCAGCGTAGGGCTCCCGGGACTAACCATTCCGAATGAGCAGTTCTTC.

The V gene is TRBV7-3, the J gene TRBJ2-2; 7 bases map to TRBD2. This CDR3 has 14 residues. J gave up 1 base and V 6 bases, and 2 bases lay outside the gene matches. Per the germline V gene, CDR1 is SGHTA and CDR2 is FQGTGA. The CDR3 coding sequence is TGTGCCAGCAGGCCTAGCGGGAACACCGGGGAGCTGTTTTTT. This codes for CASRPSGNTGELFF.

CDR3 nucleotides: TGTGCCAGCAGTTACCGGGACAGCGAAAACATTCAGTACTTC. Translating it yields CASSYRDSENIQYF. This rearrangement joins TRBV6-6 to TRBJ2-4, with 7 bases lining up with TRBD1. Germline CDR1 and CDR2: MNHNY and SVGAGI (reference sequence). The V segment lost 2 bases and the J segment 5 bases; nucleotides outside the gene matches: 3. The CDR3 runs 14 residues.

This clone was found once. The V gene is TRBV28, the J gene TRBJ1-4; D perhaps matches TRBD1 (6 bases). The CDR3 totals 18 residues. CDR1 is MDHEN and CDR2 is SYDVKM in the germline V gene. V lost 3 bases, J lost 8 bases, and 25 bases lay in between. The CDR3 DNA reads TGTGCCAGCAGTTTCTCGAATTTTTTGGGGACATCGGGAGAAAAACTGTTTTTT. It encodes CASSFSNFLGTSGEKLFF.

The J gene is TRBJ2-7, the V gene TRBV11-1; TRBD1 aligns across 8 bases. V gave up 5 bases and J gave up 0 bases; unmatched junction bases: 6. Per the germline V gene, CDR1 is SGHAT and CDR2 is FQDESV (reference sequence). The CDR3 runs to 15 residues. CDR3 in DNA: TGTGCCAGCAGCCCAGGGACAGGCAGCTCCTACGAGCAGTACTTC. Protein product: CASSPGTGSSYEQYF. Looking up the rest from reference TRBV11-1 and TRBJ2-7 gives the full variable domain: EAEVAQSPRYKITEKSQAVAFWCDPISGHATLYWYRQILGQGPELLVQFQDESVVDDSQLPKDRFSAERLKGVDSTLKIQPAELGDSAMYLCASSPGTGSSYEQYFGPGTRLTVT.

The rearrangement joins TRBV7-2 to TRBJ2-7, with TRBD1 matching over 9 bases. From germline, CDR1 is SGHTA and CDR2 FQGNSA. This CDR3 has 14 residues. Trimming cost V 5 bases and J 3 bases; bases outside gene matches: 5. The CDR3 sequence: CASSPRGQGYEQYF. DNA for the CDR3: TGTGCCAGCAGCCCAAGGGGACAGGGCTACGAGCAGTACTTC.

This sequence joins TRBV4-2 and TRBJ1-4; 7 positions match TRBD1. The length of the CDR3 is 15 residues. Germline V gene sequence: CDR1 LGHNA, CDR2 YNFKEQ. Trimming removed 4 bases from V and 3 bases from J; junction bases left unmatched: 5. The CDR3 loop reads CASSLTGRANEKLFF. DNA of the CDR3: TGTGCCAGCAGCCTGACAGGGCGGGCTAATGAAAAACTGTTTTTT.

This chain joins TRBV6-5 and TRBJ1-1; D gene uncertain. Trimming left V 7 bases short and J 3 bases short, with 12 bases between. Germline V gene sequence: CDR1 MNHEY, CDR2 SVGAGI. The CDR3 is 13 residues long. CDR3 sequence: CASTPGSDTEAFF. The CDR3 DNA sequence: TGTGCCAGCACTCCCGGGTCGGACACTGAAGCTTTCTTT.

This clone was detected only a few times. The chain combines TRBV29-1 with TRBJ1-2, with a weak D call TRBD1 (6 bases). The CDR3 consists of 13 residues. Germline CDR1 and CDR2: SQVTM and ANQGSEA. Trimming removed 3 bases at V and 4 bases at J, with 12 bases between. The CDR3 sequence: CSVDRGAGYGYTF. The CDR3 DNA reads as TGCAGCGTTGACAGGGGCGCAGGCTATGGCTACACCTTC.

The chain employs TRBV19 and TRBJ2-7, with 8 positions matching TRBD1. This CDR3 region has 13 residues. The V segment lost 4 bases and the J segment 7 bases; nucleotides outside the gene matches: 6. From germline, CDR1 is LNHDA and CDR2 SQIVND (reference sequence). The CDR3 DNA is TGTGCCAGTAGTAGCAGGGACAGGAAGGAGCAGTACTTC. It encodes CASSSRDRKEQYF.

The genes are TRBV12-5 and TRBJ1-5, with D unclear. With 6 bases removed from V and 2 bases from J, the gap between germline ends came to 14 bases. Germline CDR1 is LGHNT and CDR2 is FRNRAP. The CDR3 is 15 residues long. The CDR3 reads CASGPGRARNQPQHF. The CDR3 region has the DNA TGTGCTAGTGGCCCCGGGAGGGCGCGCAATCAGCCCCAGCATTTT.

The J gene is TRBJ2-3, the V gene TRBV4-1; 7 bases map to TRBD1. V lost 4 bases, J lost 1 base, and 8 bases stayed unmatched. Germline V gene data show CDR1 as MGHRA and CDR2 as YSYEKL. The CDR3 runs to 16 residues. CDR3 amino acids: CASSRAQGVGTDTQYF. In nucleotides, the CDR3 is TGCGCCAGCAGCCGAGCTCAGGGGGTTGGCACAGATACGCAGTATTTT.

This sequence joins TRBV7-3 and TRBJ2-1; a weak D match, TRBD2 (6 bases). The CDR3 contains 15 residues. V lost 5 bases, J lost 4 bases, and 15 bases lay in between. The germline gives CDR1 SGHTA, CDR2 FQGTGA. This CDR3 reads CASSPGLSVYNEQFF. CDR3 in DNA: TGTGCCAGCAGCCCGGGACTTTCCGTTTACAATGAGCAGTTCTTC.